The present T cell receptor beta chain was sequenced within a study of blood T cells in healthy people across ages. Study-wide context: There was about one barcoded beta molecule captured by template switching per two T cells.

With a J-beta primer mix and a sample-barcoded 5' primer, a second PCR ran about 7 to 11 cycles. MiXCR, applied by TCRdb to the 5' RACE reads, yields one record per CDR3 protein. Altogether about 900,000 distinct CDR3 sequences are present, less than 80% being singletons, with the ten largest covering around a quarter. Each sample provided at least 5.5 micrograms of extracted total RNA. There are 13 residues in the CDR3. Germline V gives CDR1 SQVTM, CDR2 ANQGSEA. V was clipped by 3 bases and J by 6 bases; unmatched bases: 7. General observations from the study: Naive T cell percentage by flow cytometry tracked strongly with beta diversity. Higher diversity, along with more naive CD4+ cells, distinguished long-lived donors from aged donors.

Only one count was recorded for this clonotype. Antigen: not known. A read error may explain this, as a much larger clone is one base away. The receptor comes from a man between 25 and 39 years old in good health. The chain employs TRBV29-1 and TRBJ1-2; 7 bases line up with TRBD1. Sequenced material: blood. This CDR3 reads CSVEGGQSHGYTF. The CDR3 coding sequence is TGCAGCGTTGAGGGGGGACAGTCCCATGGCTACACCTTC.